The clone carrying this T cell receptor beta chain was seen at least ten times. Its antigen is undetermined. Time point: newly diagnosed GD, antithyroid drugs for less than 3 months. From RNA extracted from PBMCs, the TCR library was made. The data were taken from a study of regulatory T cells in long-lasting Graves disease. Whole-study findings and limits: Those with persistent Graves' had less TCR diversity than newly diagnosed patients.

TCR beta libraries were built with iRepertoire HTBI primers and Arm-PCR of CDR3 regions. Using its own MiXCR run on the multiplex PCR reads, TCRdb lists one record per CDR3 protein. The profile shows about 360,000 distinct CDR3 sequences, 15% to 20% of them singletons. The germline V and J ends were trimmed by 6 bases and 4 bases, with 7 bases remaining between them. Germline V gene sequence: CDR1 SNHLY, CDR2 FYNNEI. The CDR3 loop spans 11 amino acids. The data were also submitted as part of a second study, on T cells in Graves' hyperthyroidism and ophthalmopathy.

The source was peripheral blood mononuclear cells (PBMCs), collected at new diagnosis, from a patient treated with antithyroid drugs. This receptor was taken from a woman younger than 35 with Graves disease. The chain uses TRBV2 and TRBJ2-7; D uncertain. CDR3 bases: TGTGCCAGCAGCGCTAAATACGAGCAGTACTTC. Encoded protein: CASSAKYEQYF.